Presented here are 24 T cell receptor beta chains from one specimen sequenced in a study of tumor and adjacent non-tumor tissue in lung cancer. A modified ARM-PCR protocol with three rounds of nested PCR amplified TCRbeta. MiXCR, run by TCRdb on the multiplex PCR reads, gives a single entry per CDR3 protein. The data hold 90,000 to 130,000 distinct CDR3 sequences, with roughly 84% observed a single time. No cell sorting was done before RNA was extracted from the tissue. Sequenced input: lung tumor tissue. The receptors originated from a man in his 70s with non-small cell lung cancer.

This clonotype was seen a handful of times. The junction differs from germline at one of its ends, possibly a read error. The V call is TRBV4-1, the J call TRBJ2-1; D is uncertain. Germline V gene sequence: CDR1 MGHRA, CDR2 YSYEKL. The CDR3 totals 13 residues. The CDR3 bases are TGCGCCAGCAGCCAAGGGACCGGCGATGAGCAGTTCTTT. This codes for CASSQGTGDEQFF.

This sequence joins TRBV4-2 and TRBJ1-6; the D is unclear. CDR3 length equals 15 residues. V was pared by 2 bases and J by 7 bases, with 12 bases between. Looked up from germline, CDR1 is LGHNA and CDR2 is YNFKEQ. The CDR3 spells CASSQLDWVNSPLHF. The CDR3 coding sequence is TGTGCCAGCAGCCAACTCGACTGGGTGAATTCACCCCTCCACTTT.

With respect to this clonotype: The junction differs from germline at one of its ends, possibly a read error. This rearrangement joins TRBV11-2 to TRBJ2-7; D is unclear. The CDR3 sequence is 13 residues long. Germline V CDR1 and CDR2: SGHAT, FQNNGV. CDR3 loop: CASSRWTEREQYF. The CDR3 DNA follows: TGTGCAAGCAGCCGATGGACCGAGCGCGAACAGTACTTC.

About this clonotype: One end of the junction varies from germline; a read error may be responsible. The CDR3 loop is CNAGRSGGMEETQYF. The CDR3 bases are TGCAATGCTGGGCGTAGCGGGGGTATGGAAGAGACCCAGTACTTC. The chain uses TRBV20-1 and TRBJ2-5, with 9 bases identical to TRBD2. The CDR3 is 15 amino acids. CDR1 is DFQATT and CDR2 is SNEGSKA in the germline V gene (reference sequence).

On this clonotype: A read error is likely, as this CDR3 ends without the conserved phenylalanine or tryptophan. In DNA form, the CDR3 reads TGTGCCAGCAGCTTGGCAGGGACAGTAAATCAGCCCCAGCATTCT. This sequence encodes CASSLAGTVNQPQHS. The V call is TRBV5-5, the J call TRBJ1-5; 7 bases match TRBD1. J lost 4 bases, V lost 0 bases, and 4 bases had no gene match. Germline V gene sequence: CDR1 SGHKS, CDR2 YYEKEE (reference sequence). CDR3 size: 15 residues.

This clonotype was recorded many times. The V call is TRBV12-3 or TRBV12-4, the J call TRBJ2-3; 9 bases line up with TRBD2. The junction had 6 bases not matched to a gene; V was cut back by 6 bases and J by 5 bases. CDR3 length: 14 residues. CDR3 protein: CASSFSGGGDTQYF. The CDR3 bases are TGTGCCAGCAGCTTTAGCGGGGGAGGAGATACGCAGTATTTT.

This CDR3 reads CAINRGQQYEQYF. Here the CDR3 DNA reads TGTGCCATCAACCGGGGACAGCAATACGAGCAGTACTTC. The chain recombines TRBV11-2 with TRBJ2-7; TRBD1 matches 7 bases. Trimming cost V 10 bases and J 4 bases; bases outside gene matches: 10. CDR1 is SGHAT and CDR2 is FQNNGV in the germline V gene. This CDR3 is 13 amino acids long.

This chain connects TRBV6-5 to TRBJ1-2; D is ambiguous. Germline CDR1 and CDR2: MNHEY and SVGAGI. Between the trimmed V and J ends, which lost 7 bases and 7 bases, there was a span of 16 bases. CDR3 size: 13 residues. CDR3 in amino acids: CASKAGIGSGYTF. CDR3 nucleotide sequence: TGTGCCAGCAAAGCTGGGATAGGGAGTGGCTACACCTTC.

As to this clonotype: One end of the junction does not line up with germline, which may come from a read error. The V and J genes are TRBV12-5 and TRBJ2-5, with D uncertain. CDR3 length equals 13 residues. Per germline, CDR1 LGHNT and CDR2 FRNRAP. CDR3 nucleotides: TGTGCTAGTGATTTGACCCACGCTGAGAGCCAGTACTTC. Translation: CASDLTHAESQYF.

The gene calls are TRBV5-6 and TRBJ1-1, with D uncertain. Trimming pared 4 bases from V and 13 bases from J, leaving 20 bases between. Per germline, CDR1 SGHDT and CDR2 YYEEEE. The CDR3 loop spans 13 amino acids. The CDR3 loop is CASSTFERTELFF. Written as DNA, the CDR3 is TGTGCCAGCAGCACCTTCGAACGCACTGAACTTTTCTTT.

Turning to this clonotype: A much larger clone differs from this one at a single base, so this may be a read error. CDR3 residues: CATSYTTGRRPLYGYTF. DNA of the CDR3: TGTGCCACCAGTTACACTACAGGACGGCGACCCCTCTATGGCTACACCTTC. The chain links TRBV28 to TRBJ1-2; possibly TRBD1 for D (5 bases). The CDR3 contains 17 residues. Germline CDR1 reads MDHEN; CDR2 reads SYDVKM.

V and J are TRBV6-1 and TRBJ1-4, with TRBD1 matching over 8 bases. The CDR3 extends over 14 amino acids. Germline CDR1 MNHNS, CDR2 SASEGT. CDR3: CDSSEQGANEKLFF. The CDR3 DNA follows: TGTGACAGTAGTGAACAGGGGGCTAATGAAAAACTGTTTTTT.

Regarding this clonotype: A much larger clone differs from this one at a single base, so this may be a read error. CDR3 DNA: TGCAGTGCTATACCGGGACAGAGGAACGAGCAGTACTTC. It specifies CSAIPGQRNEQYF. The rearrangement uses TRBV20-1 and TRBJ2-7; 7 nucleotides match TRBD1. V gave up 4 bases and J gave up 5 bases; unmatched junction bases: 8. CDR1 DFQATT and CDR2 SNEGSKA come from the germline V gene (reference sequence). This CDR3 is 13 amino acids long.

In regard to this clonotype: As the CDR3 is not closed by the conserved phenylalanine or tryptophan, this likely results from a read error. It is unclear where the CDR3 begins or ends on the DNA, so no DNA is shown, and the CDR3 is as TCRdb lists it. The rearrangement joins TRBV6-1 to TRBJ2-7; the table calls TRBD1, which could not be checked here. Looked up from germline, CDR1 is MNHNS and CDR2 is SASEGT. The CDR3 is 15 amino acids long, termini counted. The CDR3 sequence: CASSDLGTATYEQYS.

The chain combines TRBV20-1 with TRBJ2-7; D ambiguous. The V gene's germline CDR1 is DFQATT and CDR2 SNEGSKA (reference sequence). This CDR3 region has 14 residues. The V end lost 1 base, the J end lost 4 bases, and 14 bases lay between the germline ends. This chain's CDR3 is CSARGTERAYEQYF. CDR3 DNA sequence: TGCAGTGCTAGAGGGACGGAGCGCGCATACGAGCAGTACTTC.

Remarks on this clonotype: A read error may account for a junction end that differs from germline. The genes are TRBV5-4 and TRBJ2-5; a possible D gene is TRBD2 (5 bases). CDR3 size: 14 residues. Germline V lookup: CDR1 SGHNT, CDR2 YYREEE (reference sequence). The CDR3 is CAGSLGDTVGTQYF. Here the CDR3 DNA reads TGTGCCGGCAGCTTGGGAGACACTGTTGGGACCCAGTACTTC.

In this sample, this clonotype turned up once. This chain links TRBV29-1 with TRBJ1-2; D unclear. CDR3 length: 13 residues. V was trimmed by 6 bases and J by 2 bases, leaving 13 bases between them. The germline gives CDR1 SQVTM, CDR2 ANQGSEA. The CDR3 sequence is CSVILSRNYGYTF. CDR3 bases: TGCAGCGTAATCTTATCAAGGAACTATGGCTACACCTTC. The whole variable domain, filled in from reference TRBV29-1 and TRBJ1-2, reads SAVISQKPSRDICQRGTSLTIQCQVDSQVTMMFWYRQQPGQSLTLIATANQGSEATYESGFVIDKFPISRPNLTFSTLTVSNMSPEDSSIYLCSVILSRNYGYTFGSGTRLTVV.

Note on this clonotype: Relative to the germline gene, one junction end is altered; a read error may explain this. The V call is TRBV6-2 or TRBV6-3, the J call TRBJ2-5, with a tentative D call TRBD1 (6 bases). In germline, CDR1 is MNHEY, CDR2 SVGEGT. The length of the CDR3 is 14 residues. Here the CDR3 reads CASSYITGTETQYF. Written as DNA, the CDR3 is TGTGCCAGCAGTTATATCACAGGGACGGAGACCCAATACTTC.

The rearrangement uses TRBV5-4 and TRBJ2-2, with 10 bases lining up with TRBD1. Germline values: CDR1 SGHNT, CDR2 YYREEE (reference sequence). The ends lost 2 bases at V and 8 bases at J; junction bases unmatched: 12. The length of the CDR3 is 17 residues. The CDR3 sequence is CASSLRPGTGVPGELFF. DNA of the CDR3: TGTGCCAGCAGCTTACGGCCAGGGACAGGGGTCCCGGGGGAGCTGTTTTTT.

This clonotype was counted at least ten times. This chain links TRBV28 with TRBJ1-5; possible D gene TRBD1, 5 bases. The CDR3 spans 16 residues. Germline assignment: CDR1 MDHEN and CDR2 SYDVKM. V lost 4 bases, J lost 4 bases, and 17 bases lay in between. CDR3 coding DNA: TGTGCCAGCAGTTCTCCCGTGGCAGGGAAGAATCAGCCCCAGCATTTT. It specifies CASSSPVAGKNQPQHF. Full variable domain (outside the CDR3, taken from reference TRBV28 and TRBJ1-5): DVKVTQSSRYLVKRTGEKVFLECVQDMDHENMFWYRQDPGLGLRLIYFSYDVKMKEKGDIPEGYSVSREKKERFSLILESASTNQTSMYLCASSSPVAGKNQPQHFGDGTRLSIL.

A remark on this clonotype: Possible read error: a much larger clone is one base away. The chain carries TRBV7-2 and TRBJ2-1; 9 nucleotides agree with TRBD2. The CDR3 extends over 13 amino acids. From germline, CDR1 is SGHTA and CDR2 FQGNSA. The V and J ends lost 6 bases and 9 bases, in that order; junction bases with no gene match: 6. DNA of the CDR3: TGTGCCAGCAGTAGCGGGAGACATACTGAGCAGTTCTTC. Translated: CASSSGRHTEQFF.

The chain links TRBV5-1 to TRBJ2-6, with 9 nucleotides matching TRBD1. Trimming at V came to 4 bases and at J to 0 bases, leaving 14 bases not matched to a gene. The CDR3 runs to 20 residues. CDR1 is SGHRS, CDR2 YFSETQ, per germline. CDR3 region: CASSLVWTGASDSGANVLTF. The CDR3 DNA reads TGCGCCAGCAGCCTGGTGTGGACAGGGGCATCAGACTCTGGGGCCAACGTCCTGACTTTC. Using reference TRBV5-1 and TRBJ2-6 for the parts outside the CDR3, the full variable domain is KAGVTQTPRYLIKTRGQQVTLSCSPISGHRSVSWYQQTPGQGLQFLFEYFSETQRNKGNFPGRFSGRQFSNSRSEMNVSTLELGDSALYLCASSLVWTGASDSGANVLTFGAGSRLTVL.

This clonotype was counted many times. This chain joins TRBV5-5 and TRBJ2-3, with 14 bases matching TRBD2. V was pared by 3 bases and J by 1 base, with 10 bases of the junction left unmatched. This CDR3 region has 19 residues. Germline values: CDR1 SGHKS, CDR2 YYEKEE (reference sequence). CDR3 in DNA: TGTGCCAGCAGCTCTTATCCCGGGACTAGCGGGGGCCGCACAGATACGCAGTATTTT. Translating it yields CASSSYPGTSGGRTDTQYF.

Comments on this clonotype: This may be a read error, as it is one base from a much larger clone. The V and J genes are TRBV30 and TRBJ1-6, with 8 bases identical to TRBD1. CDR3 length: 14 residues. Germline V gives CDR1 GTSNPN, CDR2 SVGIG (reference sequence). As DNA, the CDR3 is TGTACCTGGAGCCGGGGACAGGATAATTCACCCCTCCACTTT. Translation: CTWSRGQDNSPLHF.